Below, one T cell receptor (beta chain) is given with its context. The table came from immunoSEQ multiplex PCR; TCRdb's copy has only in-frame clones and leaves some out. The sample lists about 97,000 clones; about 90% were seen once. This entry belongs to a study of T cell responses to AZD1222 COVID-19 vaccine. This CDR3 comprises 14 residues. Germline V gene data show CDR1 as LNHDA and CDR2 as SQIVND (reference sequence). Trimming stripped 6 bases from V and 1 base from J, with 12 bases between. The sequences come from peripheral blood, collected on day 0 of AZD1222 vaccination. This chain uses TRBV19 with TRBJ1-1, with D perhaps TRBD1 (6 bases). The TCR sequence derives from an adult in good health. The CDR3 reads CASRWGRGNTEAFF. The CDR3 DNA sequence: TGTGCCAGTAGATGGGGGCGGGGGAACACTGAAGCTTTCTTT.